This T cell receptor beta chain was identified during a study of shared clonotypes between healthy human individuals. Investigators divided CD4+ cells into CD45RA+ naive and CD45RA-negative memory subsets. Unmatched junction bases numbered 10, after V lost 1 base and J lost 8 bases. The CDR3 contains 15 residues. From germline, CDR1 is MDHEN and CDR2 SYDVKM. Deep-level assay runs were performed. Each subset's genomic DNA was shared equally among a number of immunoSEQ plates. Sequencing used immunoSEQ multiplex PCR; TCRdb keeps in-frame clones, though not all of them. The sample holds 2,500,000 or so clones; over 85% are singletons and the top ten take 0.36%.

The chain has TRBV28 and TRBJ1-2; the match to TRBD1 covers 7 bases. This TCR derives from a young man in good health. Some clones in this sample may be carry-over from other donors' samples. Sequencing was performed on naive CD4+ T cells from PBMCs. Subset denoted: CD45RA+ positively selected. CDR3 nucleotides: TGTGCCAGCAGTTTATCGGCACATACAGGGGACGGCTACACCTTC. Protein: CASSLSAHTGDGYTF.